This T cell receptor (beta chain) derives from a study of T cells in Graves' hyperthyroidism and ophthalmopathy. Overall study: Pretreatment peripheral blood was obtained at initial diagnosis.

Whole-study findings and limits: Most expanded thyroid clonotypes above 0.001 recurred in blood.

Aged 18 to 65, the patients had hyperthyroidism that was newly diagnosed and had lasted under 2 months. The blood sample predates any ophthalmopathy symptoms, coming from first hyperthyroidism diagnosis. This clonotype has only a few counts. What it binds is not known. This clone may be a read error of a much larger clone one base away. The CDR3 consists of 19 residues. V lost 3 bases to trimming and J lost 10 bases, with 30 bases between them. CDR1 is SGHAT and CDR2 is FQNNGV in the germline V gene. Template material for amplifying TCR beta CDR3 regions consisted of RNA transcripts. First-round RT-PCR targeting the TCR CDR3 was performed with the HTBI primer set. Using its own MiXCR run on the multiplex PCR reads, TCRdb lists one record per CDR3 protein. The sample holds 110,000 to 150,000 distinct CDR3 sequences; over 20% are singletons and the top ten take about 67%.

The source material was blood. The gene calls are TRBV11-2 and TRBJ2-2; maybe TRBD2 (5 bases). The TCR comes from a woman aged 50 to 65 with Graves' hyperthyroidism that later progressed to Graves' ophthalmopathy. CDR3 sequence (DNA): TGTGCCAGCAGCTTTGAGGCCCTACTCGCAAGCGTGAGCGGCGAGGAGCTGTTTTTT. Protein: CASSFEALLASVSGEELFF. The complete variable domain, with remaining parts taken from reference TRBV11-2 and TRBJ2-2, reads EAGVAQSPRYKIIEKRQSVAFWCNPISGHATLYWYQQILGQGPKLLIQFQNNGVVDDSQLPKDRFSAERLKGVDSTLKIQPAKLEDSAVYLCASSFEALLASVSGEELFFGEGSRLTVL.